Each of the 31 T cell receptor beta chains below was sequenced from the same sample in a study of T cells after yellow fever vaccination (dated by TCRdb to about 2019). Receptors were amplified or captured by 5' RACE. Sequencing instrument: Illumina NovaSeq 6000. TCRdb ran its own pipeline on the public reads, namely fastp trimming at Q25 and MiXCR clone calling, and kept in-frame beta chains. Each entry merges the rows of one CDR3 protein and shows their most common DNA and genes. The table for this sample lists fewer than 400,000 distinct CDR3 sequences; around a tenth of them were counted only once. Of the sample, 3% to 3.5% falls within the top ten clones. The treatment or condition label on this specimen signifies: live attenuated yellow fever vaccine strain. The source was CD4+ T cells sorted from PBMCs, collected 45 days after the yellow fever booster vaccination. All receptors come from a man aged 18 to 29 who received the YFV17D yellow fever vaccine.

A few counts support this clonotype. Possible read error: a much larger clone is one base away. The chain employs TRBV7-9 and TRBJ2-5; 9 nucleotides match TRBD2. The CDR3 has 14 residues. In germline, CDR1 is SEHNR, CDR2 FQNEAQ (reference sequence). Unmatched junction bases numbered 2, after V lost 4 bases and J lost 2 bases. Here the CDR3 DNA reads TGTGCCAGCAGCTGGGCGGGGGGGCAAGAGACCCAGTACTTC. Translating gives CASSWAGGQETQYF.

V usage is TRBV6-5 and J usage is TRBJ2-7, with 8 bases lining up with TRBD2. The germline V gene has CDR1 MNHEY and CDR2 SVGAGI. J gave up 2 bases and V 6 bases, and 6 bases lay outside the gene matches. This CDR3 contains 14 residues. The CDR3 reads CASRNLGGAYEQYV. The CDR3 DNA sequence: TGTGCCAGCAGGAACCTCGGGGGGGCCTACGAGCAGTACGTC.

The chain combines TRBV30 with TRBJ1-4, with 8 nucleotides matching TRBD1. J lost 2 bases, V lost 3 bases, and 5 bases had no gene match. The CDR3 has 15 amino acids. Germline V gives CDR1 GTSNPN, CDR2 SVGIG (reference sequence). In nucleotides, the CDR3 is TGTGCCTGGAGCCCAGGGGGCCTGACTAATGAAAAACTGTTTTTT. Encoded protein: CAWSPGGLTNEKLFF. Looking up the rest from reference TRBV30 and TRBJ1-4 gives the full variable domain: SQTIHQWPATLVQPVGSPLSLECTVEGTSNPNLYWYRQAAGRGLQLLFYSVGIGQISSEVPQNLSASRPQDRQFILSSKKLLLSDSGFYLCAWSPGGLTNEKLFFGSGTQLSVL.

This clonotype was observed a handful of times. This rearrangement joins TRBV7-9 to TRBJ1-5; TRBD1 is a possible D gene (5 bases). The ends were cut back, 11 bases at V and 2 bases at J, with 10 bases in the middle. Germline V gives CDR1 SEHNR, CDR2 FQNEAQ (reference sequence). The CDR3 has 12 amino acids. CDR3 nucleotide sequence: TGTGCCGCCGGGGGGGGCAATCAGCCCCAGCATTTT. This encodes CAAGGGNQPQHF.

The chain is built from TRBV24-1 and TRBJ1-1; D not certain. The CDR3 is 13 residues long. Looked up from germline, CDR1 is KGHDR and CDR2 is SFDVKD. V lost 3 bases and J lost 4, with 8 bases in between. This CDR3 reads CATSDHYRTEAFF. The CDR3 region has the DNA TGTGCCACCAGTGATCATTACCGCACTGAAGCTTTCTTT.

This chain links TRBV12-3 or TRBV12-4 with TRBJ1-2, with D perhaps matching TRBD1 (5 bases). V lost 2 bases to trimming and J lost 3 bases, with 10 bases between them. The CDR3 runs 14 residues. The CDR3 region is CASSLRGFDYGYTF. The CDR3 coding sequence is TGTGCCAGCAGTTTAAGGGGTTTTGACTATGGCTACACCTTC.

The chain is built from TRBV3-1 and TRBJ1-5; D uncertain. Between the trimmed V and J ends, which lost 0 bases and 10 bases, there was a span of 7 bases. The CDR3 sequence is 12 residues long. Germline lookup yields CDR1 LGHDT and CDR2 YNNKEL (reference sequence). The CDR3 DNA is TGTGCCAGCAGCCAAGACGGGAGACCCCAGCATTTT. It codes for CASSQDGRPQHF. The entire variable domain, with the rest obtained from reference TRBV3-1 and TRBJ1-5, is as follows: DTAVSQTPKYLVTQMGNDKSIKCEQNLGHDTMYWYKQDSKKFLKIMFSYNNKELIINETVPNRFSPKSPDKAHLNLHINSLELGDSAVYFCASSQDGRPQHFGDGTRLSIL.

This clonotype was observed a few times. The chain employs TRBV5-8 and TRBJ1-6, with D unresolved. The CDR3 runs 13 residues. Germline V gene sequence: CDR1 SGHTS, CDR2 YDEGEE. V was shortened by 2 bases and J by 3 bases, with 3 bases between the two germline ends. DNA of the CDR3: TGTGCCAGCAGCTTTATCTATAATTCACCCCTCCACTTT. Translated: CASSFIYNSPLHF.

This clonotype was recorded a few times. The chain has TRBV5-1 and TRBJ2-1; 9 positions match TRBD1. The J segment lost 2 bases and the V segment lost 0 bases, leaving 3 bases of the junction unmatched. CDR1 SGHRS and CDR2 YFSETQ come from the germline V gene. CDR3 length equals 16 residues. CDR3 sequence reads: CASSLAGTGTYNEQFF. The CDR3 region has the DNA TGCGCCAGCAGCTTGGCCGGGACAGGGACCTACAATGAGCAGTTCTTC.

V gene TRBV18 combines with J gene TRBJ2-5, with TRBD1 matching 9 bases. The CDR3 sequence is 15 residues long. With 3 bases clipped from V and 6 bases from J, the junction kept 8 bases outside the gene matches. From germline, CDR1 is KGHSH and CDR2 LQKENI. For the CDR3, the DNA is TGTGCCAGCTCACCTCCCGTGGACAGGGGAAAGACCCAGTACTTC. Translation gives CASSPPVDRGKTQYF.

The CDR3 sequence: CAISKTGGAETQYF. The CDR3 nucleotides are TGTGCCATCAGTAAAACAGGGGGCGCTGAGACCCAGTACTTC. The chain carries TRBV10-3 and TRBJ2-5; 9 bases are a match to TRBD1. This CDR3 has 14 amino acids. The V and J ends lost 5 bases and 5 bases, in that order; junction bases with no gene match: 6. CDR1 and CDR2 from the germline V gene are ENHRY and SYGVKD.

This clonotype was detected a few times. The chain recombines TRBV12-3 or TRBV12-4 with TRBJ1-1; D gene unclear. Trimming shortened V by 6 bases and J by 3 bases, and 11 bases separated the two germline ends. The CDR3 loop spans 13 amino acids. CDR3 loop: CASSHSPDTEAFF. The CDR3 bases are TGTGCCAGCAGCCACTCACCTGACACTGAAGCTTTCTTT.

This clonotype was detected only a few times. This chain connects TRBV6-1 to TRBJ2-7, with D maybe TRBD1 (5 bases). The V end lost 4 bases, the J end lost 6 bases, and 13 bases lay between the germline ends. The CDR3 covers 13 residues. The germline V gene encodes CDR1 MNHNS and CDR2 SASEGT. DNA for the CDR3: TGTGCCAGCAGTGGCGTGACAGCCCTCGAGCAGTACTTC. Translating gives CASSGVTALEQYF.

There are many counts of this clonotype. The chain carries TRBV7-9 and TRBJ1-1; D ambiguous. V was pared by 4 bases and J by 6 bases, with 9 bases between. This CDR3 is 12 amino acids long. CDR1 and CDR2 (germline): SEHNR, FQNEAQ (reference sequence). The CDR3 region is CASSYGRAEAFF. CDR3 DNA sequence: TGTGCCAGCAGCTACGGACGGGCTGAAGCTTTCTTT. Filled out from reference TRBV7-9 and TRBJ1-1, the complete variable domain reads DTGVSQNPRHKITKRGQNVTFRCDPISEHNRLYWYRQTLGQGPEFLTYFQNEAQLEKSRLLSDRFSAERPKGSFSTLEIQRTEQGDSAMYLCASSYGRAEAFFGQGTRLTVV.

The CDR3 DNA follows: TGTGCCAGCAGTCCCCGCGGGGCAGATTCACCCCTCCACTTT. It specifies CASSPRGADSPLHF. This chain joins TRBV6-5 and TRBJ1-6; a weak D match, TRBD1 (5 bases). There are 14 residues in the CDR3. The V end lost 5 bases, the J end lost 8 bases, and 13 bases lay between the germline ends. CDR1 and CDR2 (germline): MNHEY, SVGAGI.

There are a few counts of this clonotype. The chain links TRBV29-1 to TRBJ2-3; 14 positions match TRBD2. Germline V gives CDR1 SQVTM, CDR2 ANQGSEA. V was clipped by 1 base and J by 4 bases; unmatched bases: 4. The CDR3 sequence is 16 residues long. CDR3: CSVEGGTSGGADTQYF. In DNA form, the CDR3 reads TGCAGCGTTGAAGGGGGGACTAGCGGGGGTGCAGATACGCAGTATTTT.

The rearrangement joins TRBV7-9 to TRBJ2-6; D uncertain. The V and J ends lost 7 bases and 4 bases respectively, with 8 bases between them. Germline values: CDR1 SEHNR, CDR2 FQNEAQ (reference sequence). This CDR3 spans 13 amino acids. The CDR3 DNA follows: TGTGCCAGCACCCTCGGCGGGGCCAACGTCCTGACTTTC. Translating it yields CASTLGGANVLTF.

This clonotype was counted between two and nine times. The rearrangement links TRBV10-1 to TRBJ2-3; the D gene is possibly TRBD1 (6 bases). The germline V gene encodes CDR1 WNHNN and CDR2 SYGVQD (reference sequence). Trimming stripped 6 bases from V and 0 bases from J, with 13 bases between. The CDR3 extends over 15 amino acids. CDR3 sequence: CASSLDRFSTDTQYF. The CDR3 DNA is TGCGCCAGCAGCCTCGACAGGTTTAGCACAGATACGCAGTATTTT.

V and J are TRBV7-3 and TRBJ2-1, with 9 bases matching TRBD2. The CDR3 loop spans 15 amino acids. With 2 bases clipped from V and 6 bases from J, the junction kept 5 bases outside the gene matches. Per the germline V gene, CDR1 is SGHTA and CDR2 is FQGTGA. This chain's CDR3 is CASSLRLAGTNEQFF. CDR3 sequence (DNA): TGTGCCAGCAGCTTACGCCTAGCGGGGACCAATGAGCAGTTCTTC.

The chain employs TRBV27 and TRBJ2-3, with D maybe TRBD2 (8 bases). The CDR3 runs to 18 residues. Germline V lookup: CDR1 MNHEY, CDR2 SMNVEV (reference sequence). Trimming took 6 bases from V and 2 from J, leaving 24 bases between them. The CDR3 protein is CASSDRAPAGALTDTQYF. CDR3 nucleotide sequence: TGTGCCAGCAGCGACAGGGCCCCAGCGGGGGCCCTCACAGATACGCAGTATTTT.

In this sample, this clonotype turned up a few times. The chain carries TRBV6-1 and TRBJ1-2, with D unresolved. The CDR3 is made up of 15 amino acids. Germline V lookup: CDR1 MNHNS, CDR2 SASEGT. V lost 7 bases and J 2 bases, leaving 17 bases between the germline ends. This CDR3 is CASNSLDGSNYGYTF. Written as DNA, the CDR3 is TGTGCCAGCAACAGCCTTGATGGCTCGAACTATGGCTACACCTTC.

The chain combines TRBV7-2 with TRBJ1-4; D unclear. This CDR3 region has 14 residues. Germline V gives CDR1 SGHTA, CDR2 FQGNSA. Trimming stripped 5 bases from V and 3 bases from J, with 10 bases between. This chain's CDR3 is CASSPRVPNEKLFF. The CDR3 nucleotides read TGTGCCAGCAGCCCCAGAGTCCCTAATGAAAAACTGTTTTTT.

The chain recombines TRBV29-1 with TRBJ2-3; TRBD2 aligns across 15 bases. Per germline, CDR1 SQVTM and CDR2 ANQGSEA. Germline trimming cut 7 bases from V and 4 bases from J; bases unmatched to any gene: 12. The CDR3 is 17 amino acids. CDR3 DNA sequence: TGCAGCGCTGGGGGGACTAGCGGGGGGAACAGGCCAGATACGCAGTATTTT. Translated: CSAGGTSGGNRPDTQYF.

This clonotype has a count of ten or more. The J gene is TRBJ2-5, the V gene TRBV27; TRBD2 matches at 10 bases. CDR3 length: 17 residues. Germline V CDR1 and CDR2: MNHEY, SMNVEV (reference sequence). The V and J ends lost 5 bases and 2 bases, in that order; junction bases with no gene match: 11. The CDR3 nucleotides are TGTGCCAGCAGTCTCCACCCTAGCGGGGGCCCTCAAGAGACCCAGTACTTC. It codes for CASSLHPSGGPQETQYF.

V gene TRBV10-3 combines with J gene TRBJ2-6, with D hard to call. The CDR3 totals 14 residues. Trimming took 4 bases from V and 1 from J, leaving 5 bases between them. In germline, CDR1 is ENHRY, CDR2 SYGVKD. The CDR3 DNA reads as TGTGCCATCAGTGGGCTGTCTGGGGCCAACGTCCTGACTTTC. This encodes CAISGLSGANVLTF.

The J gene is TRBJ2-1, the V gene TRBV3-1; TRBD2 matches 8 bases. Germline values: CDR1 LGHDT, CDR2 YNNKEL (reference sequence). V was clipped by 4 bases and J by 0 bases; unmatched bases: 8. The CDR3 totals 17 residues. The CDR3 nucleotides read TGTGCCAGCAGCCTCCGGACTAGCCTAGACTCCTACAATGAGCAGTTCTTC. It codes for CASSLRTSLDSYNEQFF.

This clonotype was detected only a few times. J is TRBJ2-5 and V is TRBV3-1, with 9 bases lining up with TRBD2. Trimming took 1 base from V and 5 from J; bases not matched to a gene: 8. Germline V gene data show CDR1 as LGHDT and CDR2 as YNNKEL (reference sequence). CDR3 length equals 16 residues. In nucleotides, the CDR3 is TGTGCCAGCAGCCAAGTTGGCGGGGGGGCTTGGGAGACCCAGTACTTC. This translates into CASSQVGGGAWETQYF.

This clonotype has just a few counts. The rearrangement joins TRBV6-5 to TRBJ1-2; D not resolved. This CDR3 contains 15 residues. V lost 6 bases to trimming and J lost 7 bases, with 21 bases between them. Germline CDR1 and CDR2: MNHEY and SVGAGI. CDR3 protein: CASSAELDGLLGYTF. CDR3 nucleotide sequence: TGTGCCAGCAGCGCCGAATTGGACGGACTTCTTGGCTACACCTTC.

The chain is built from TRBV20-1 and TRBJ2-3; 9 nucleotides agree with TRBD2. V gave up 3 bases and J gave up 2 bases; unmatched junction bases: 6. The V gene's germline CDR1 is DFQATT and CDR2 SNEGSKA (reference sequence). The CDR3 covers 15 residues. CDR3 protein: CSARRLAEYTDTQYF. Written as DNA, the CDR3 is TGCAGTGCTAGGAGACTAGCGGAATACACAGATACGCAGTATTTT.

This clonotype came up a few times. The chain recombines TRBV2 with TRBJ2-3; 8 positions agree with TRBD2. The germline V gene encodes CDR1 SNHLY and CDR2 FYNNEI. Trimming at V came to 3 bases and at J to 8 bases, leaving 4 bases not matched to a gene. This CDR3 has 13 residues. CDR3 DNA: TGTGCCAGCAGTGAGAACGGGGGGGTTACGCAGTATTTT. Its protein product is CASSENGGVTQYF.

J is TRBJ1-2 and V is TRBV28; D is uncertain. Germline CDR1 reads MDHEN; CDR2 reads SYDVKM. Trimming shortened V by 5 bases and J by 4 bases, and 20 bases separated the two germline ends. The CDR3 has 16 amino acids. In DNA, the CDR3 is TGTGCCAGCAGTCTGAGAAATCCGAGAGTTGGCTATGGCTACACCTTC. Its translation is CASSLRNPRVGYGYTF.